The clone carrying this TCR beta chain was found a few times. Germline CDR1 MNHEY, CDR2 SMNVEV (reference sequence). The CDR3 totals 13 residues. The V and J ends lost 5 bases and 3 bases respectively, with 8 bases between them. The entry originates in a study of blood T cell repertoires in COVID-19. For the study at large: Samples representing acute and convalescent COVID-19 were sourced from the United States, Italy and Spain. From T cells, B-cell-depleted T cells, or PBMCs came the material, which was cDNA or gDNA.

Original processing methods: Counts of nucleated cells, estimated from reference gene primer amplification, were obtained. Using immunoSEQ multiplex PCR, the repertoire was profiled, and TCRdb retains in-frame clones only, with some absent. Clone size and V and J calls were adopted from that table, with D and trimming inferred from the DNA. The sample consists of about 110,000 clones, about 83% of them appearing once. Sequencing was done on a sample of peripheral blood. The sequence was collected from a woman in her seventies with acute or convalescent COVID-19. The genes are TRBV27 and TRBJ1-3, with D possibly matching TRBD1 (5 bases). This chain's CDR3 is CASSPQGGNTIYF. The CDR3 region has the DNA TGTGCCAGCAGTCCGCAGGGTGGAAACACCATATATTTT.